This record concerns one TCR beta chain sequence. It has no known antigen specificity. Base quality data are lacking; no much larger clone is found one base away. From its cysteine to its phenylalanine, the CDR3 spans 13 amino acids. Left in the record is the CDR3 DNA by itself, 39 bases read in frame from the first base. V is shortened by 2 bases, J by 2 bases, and the region joining them spans 6 bases. CDR1 is given as MGHDK and CDR2 as SYGVNS, both from the germline V gene. The sample is drawn from a study of T-cell reconstitution after alpha-beta-depleted transplantation in children (dated by TCRdb to about 2016). In the study overall: Using TCR repertoire profiling, the study quantitatively followed how T-cell immune reconstitution unfolded in children after TCRalphabeta/CD19-depleted allogeneic hematopoietic cell transplantation.

The library was obtained by PCR. Data came from an Illumina HiSeq 2500. To normalize quantification of the TCRbeta repertoire, the TCR libraries were built with molecular barcoding that relied on unique molecular identifiers. TCRdb reran the public reads through fastp at Q25 and MiXCR, keeping productive beta chains. Identical CDR3 protein sequences are pooled into one entry, listed with their most common genes and DNA. The sample profile shows 300,000 or so distinct CDR3 sequences; around 25% of them were found once. 9.5% to 13% of the sample rests with the top ten. Results the study describes overall, beyond this receptor: In some patients, high TCRbeta diversity at day 60 was attributed to recipient T cells and intrathymic progenitors that had survived conditioning. The apparently early alphabetaT-cell count recovery about two months after transplant was reportedly dependent on only several hundred rapidly expanded clones derived from non-depleted graft cells. Over subsequent months, a decline in hyperexpanded clone frequencies was noted, and after one year, T-cell counts and TCRbeta diversity were mostly ascribed to newly produced T cells.

The intended sense of this specimen's treatment or condition label: allogeneic hematopoietic cell transplantation with graft depleted of TCRalphabeta T cells and CD19 B cells. The transplant recipients were children given TCRalphabeta/CD19-depleted allogeneic hematopoietic cell grafts. This sequence uses TRBV25-1 and TRBJ1-2; the D gene cannot be named for sure. The sample consisted of PBMCs, mostly from graft donor cells, taken 180 days after TCRalphabeta/CD19-depleted stem cell transplant. The sequence derives from a male patient younger than 18 who had a stem cell transplant for acute lymphoblastic leukemia, so the T cells may come from the graft donor. The CDR3 amino acid sequence is: CASSEHGNYGYTF. The DNA is as follows: TGTGCCAGCAGTGAACACGGAAACTATGGCTACACCTTC.